This T cell receptor (beta chain) was obtained from a study of CD8 T cells in Susac syndrome. Random hexamers were used to reverse transcribe the RNA input (about 0.45 to 1 ug). TCRdb processed the immunoSEQ multiplex PCR reads anew with MiXCR; each CDR3 protein has one entry. The sample yields about 100,000 distinct CDR3 sequences, about 96% seen once. Sequencing of TCR beta drew on CD8+ and CD4+ T cells from blood. FACS was used to enrich TEMRA cells, whereas the CD8+ and CD4+ T cells were obtained by negative isolation. The length of the CDR3 is 14 residues. Trimming removed 1 base from V and 7 bases from J, with 14 bases in between.

V is TRBV12-3 or TRBV12-4 and J is TRBJ2-7, with D possibly matching TRBD2 (5 bases). The specimen sequenced was CD8+ T cells from PBMCs. The origin of this receptor is a human donor with Susac syndrome. The CDR3 DNA reads as TGTGCCAGCAGTTTAGGTAGCGTGAACGGGGAGCAGTACTTC. It codes for CASSLGSVNGEQYF.